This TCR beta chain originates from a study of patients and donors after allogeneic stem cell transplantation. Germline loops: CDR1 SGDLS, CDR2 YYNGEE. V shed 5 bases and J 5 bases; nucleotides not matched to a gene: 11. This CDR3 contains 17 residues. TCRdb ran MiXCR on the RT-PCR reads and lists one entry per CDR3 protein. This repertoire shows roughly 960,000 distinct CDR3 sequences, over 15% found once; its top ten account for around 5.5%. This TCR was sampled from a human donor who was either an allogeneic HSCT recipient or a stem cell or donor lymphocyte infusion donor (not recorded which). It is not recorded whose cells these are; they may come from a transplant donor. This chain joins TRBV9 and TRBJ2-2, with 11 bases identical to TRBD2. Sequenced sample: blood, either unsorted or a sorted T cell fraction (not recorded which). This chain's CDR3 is CASSDGTSGPQTGELFF. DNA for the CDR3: TGTGCCAGCAGTGATGGGACTAGCGGACCACAAACCGGGGAGCTGTTTTTT.